These 14 T cell receptor beta chains came from one sample sequenced in a study of patients and donors after allogeneic stem cell transplantation. A single record per CDR3 protein comes from TCRdb applying MiXCR to the RT-PCR reads. This table holds hundreds of thousands of distinct CDR3 sequences, 16% found once. Sequenced sample: blood, either unsorted or a sorted T cell fraction (not recorded which). The receptors shown here come from a human donor who was either an allogeneic HSCT recipient or a stem cell or donor lymphocyte infusion donor (not recorded which). It is not recorded whose cells these are; they may come from a transplant donor.

This clonotype was seen ten or more times. This chain links TRBV4-1 with TRBJ2-7; 8 bases are shared with TRBD1. This CDR3 has 15 amino acids. Unmatched junction bases numbered 4, after V lost 1 base and J lost 2 bases. Germline lookup yields CDR1 MGHRA and CDR2 YSYEKL. CDR3 residues: CASSQGTGSPYEQYF. The CDR3 DNA reads as TGCGCCAGCAGCCAAGGGACAGGGAGCCCCTACGAGCAGTACTTC.

The table lists this clonotype with a few counts. V is TRBV11-3 and J is TRBJ2-1; D unclear. CDR3 size: 14 residues. Looked up from germline, CDR1 is SGHNT and CDR2 is YENEEA. The V end was cut by 4 bases, the J end by 9 bases, with 16 bases between. CDR3 in amino acids: CASSSRHVLGEQFF. CDR3 bases: TGTGCCAGCAGCTCCCGCCATGTCCTAGGTGAGCAGTTCTTC.

The chain recombines TRBV20-1 with TRBJ1-5; 8 bases are shared with TRBD1. Looked up from germline, CDR1 is DFQATT and CDR2 is SNEGSKA (reference sequence). The CDR3 extends over 13 amino acids. Trimming cost V 3 bases and J 4 bases; bases outside gene matches: 2. The CDR3 region has the DNA TGCAGTGCTAGGGACAGGGAGAATCAGCCCCAGCATTTT. Its protein is CSARDRENQPQHF.

This clonotype has a count of ten or more. Here the CDR3 reads CASTRTELNTEAFF. The CDR3 DNA sequence: TGCGCCAGCACCCGGACAGAGTTGAACACTGAAGCTTTCTTT. This sequence joins TRBV5-1 and TRBJ1-1; the D gene is possibly TRBD1 (6 bases). Germline CDR1 SGHRS, CDR2 YFSETQ. V dropped 6 bases and J dropped 0 bases, with 12 bases sitting between them. This CDR3 region has 14 residues.

The chain is built from TRBV12-5 and TRBJ1-1, with D unclear. Looked up from germline, CDR1 is LGHNT and CDR2 is FRNRAP. Trimming cost V 1 base and J 7 bases, with 13 bases left between them. The CDR3 runs to 14 residues. CDR3 residues: CASGLDSILLEAFF. CDR3 nucleotide sequence: TGTGCTAGTGGTTTGGACAGCATCCTGCTTGAAGCTTTCTTT.

This clonotype was counted between two and nine times. This chain connects TRBV12-3 or TRBV12-4 to TRBJ2-1, with D maybe TRBD2 (5 bases). The CDR3 contains 13 residues. V lost 4 bases and J lost 10, with 14 bases in between. The CDR3 nucleotides are TGTGCCAGCAGTTACGGGCGGGCCATCGAGCAGTTCTTC. The encoded protein is CASSYGRAIEQFF.

The V call is TRBV10-3, the J call TRBJ1-2, with 7 bases fitting TRBD1. Germline assignment: CDR1 ENHRY and CDR2 SYGVKD. V gave up 11 bases and J gave up 4 bases; unmatched junction bases: 10. CDR3 length equals 13 residues. CDR3 sequence (DNA): TGTGCCGCCAGCAGGGACAGACTCTATGGCTACACCTTC. Its translation is CAASRDRLYGYTF.

CDR3 region: CASSFANTEAFF. The CDR3 nucleotides read TGTGCCAGTAGTTTCGCGAACACTGAAGCTTTCTTT. This sequence joins TRBV19 and TRBJ1-1, with unresolved D. This CDR3 is 12 amino acids long. V was clipped by 5 bases and J by 1 base, with 5 bases between them. The V gene's germline CDR1 is LNHDA and CDR2 SQIVND (reference sequence).

Note on this clonotype: This may be a read error: a much more frequent sequence differs by one nucleotide. This chain uses TRBV5-1 with TRBJ2-1; no reliable D call. Germline CDR1 SGHRS, CDR2 YFSETQ. The CDR3 totals 14 residues. Trimming removed 0 bases from V and 9 bases from J, with 13 bases in between. The CDR3 DNA reads TGCGCCAGCAGCTTGGCATCCGTCAGTGGTGAGCAGTTCTTC. This translates into CASSLASVSGEQFF.

The DNA of the CDR3 is TGCAGTGCTCTGGATAGCCGGGATTTTTCCTACGAGCAGTACTTC. Its translation is CSALDSRDFSYEQYF. The chain combines TRBV20-1 with TRBJ2-7, with a tentative D call TRBD2 (5 bases). Germline lookup yields CDR1 DFQATT and CDR2 SNEGSKA (reference sequence). V lost 5 bases and J 1 base, leaving 18 bases between the germline ends. The CDR3 totals 15 residues.

CDR3 DNA sequence: TGTGCCAGCAACAGGATCAATAGCGGGGGCCCGTGGGCCCAGTACTTC. Translation gives CASNRINSGGPWAQYF. This chain joins TRBV6-1 and TRBJ2-5, with TRBD2 identical over 9 bases. The CDR3 extends over 16 amino acids. V trimming: 7 bases; J trimming: 9 bases; junction bases outside the gene matches: 18. CDR1 is MNHNS, CDR2 SASEGT, per germline.

This chain connects TRBV5-1 to TRBJ2-2, with D unclear. V lost 1 base, J lost 4 bases, and 17 bases lay in between. The CDR3 consists of 17 residues. Germline lookup yields CDR1 SGHRS and CDR2 YFSETQ. CDR3 DNA: TGCGCCAGCAGCTTGCCCGGAGTGGGTGTGGGCACCGGGGAGCTGTTTTTT. This translates into CASSLPGVGVGTGELFF.

The CDR3 protein is CASSLLDRAYEQYF. The CDR3 DNA is TGCGCCAGCAGCTTATTGGACAGGGCCTACGAGCAGTACTTC. V is TRBV5-1 and J is TRBJ2-7, with 8 positions matching TRBD1. The V gene end was trimmed by 2 bases and the J gene end by 2 bases; junction bases not matched to a gene: 3. The CDR3 is 14 residues long. The germline V gene encodes CDR1 SGHRS and CDR2 YFSETQ.

This clonotype was picked up a small number of times. The V call is TRBV20-1, the J call TRBJ1-4; no firm D call. Trimming took off 6 bases at V and 7 bases at J, with 12 bases between the two ends. Germline V gene lookup returns CDR1 DFQATT and CDR2 SNEGSKA (reference sequence). CDR3 length: 12 amino acids. CDR3 DNA: TGCAGTGCCCACAGCCGAGGTGAAAAACTGTTTTTT. Translated: CSAHSRGEKLFF.